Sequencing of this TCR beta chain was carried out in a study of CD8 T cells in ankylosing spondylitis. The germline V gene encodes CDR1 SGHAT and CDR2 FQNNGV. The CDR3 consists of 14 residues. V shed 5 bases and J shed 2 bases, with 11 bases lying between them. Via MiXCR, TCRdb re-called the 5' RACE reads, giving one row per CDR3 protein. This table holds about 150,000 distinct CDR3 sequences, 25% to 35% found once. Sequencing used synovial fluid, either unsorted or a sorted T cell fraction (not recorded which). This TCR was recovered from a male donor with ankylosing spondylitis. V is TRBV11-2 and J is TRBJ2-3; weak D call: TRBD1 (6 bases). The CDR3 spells CASSEGGPTDTQYF. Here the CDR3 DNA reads TGTGCCAGCAGCGAAGGGGGTCCCACAGATACGCAGTATTTT. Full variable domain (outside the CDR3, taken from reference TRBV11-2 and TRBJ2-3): EAGVAQSPRYKIIEKRQSVAFWCNPISGHATLYWYQQILGQGPKLLIQFQNNGVVDDSQLPKDRFSAERLKGVDSTLKIQPAKLEDSAVYLCASSEGGPTDTQYFGPGTRLTVL.